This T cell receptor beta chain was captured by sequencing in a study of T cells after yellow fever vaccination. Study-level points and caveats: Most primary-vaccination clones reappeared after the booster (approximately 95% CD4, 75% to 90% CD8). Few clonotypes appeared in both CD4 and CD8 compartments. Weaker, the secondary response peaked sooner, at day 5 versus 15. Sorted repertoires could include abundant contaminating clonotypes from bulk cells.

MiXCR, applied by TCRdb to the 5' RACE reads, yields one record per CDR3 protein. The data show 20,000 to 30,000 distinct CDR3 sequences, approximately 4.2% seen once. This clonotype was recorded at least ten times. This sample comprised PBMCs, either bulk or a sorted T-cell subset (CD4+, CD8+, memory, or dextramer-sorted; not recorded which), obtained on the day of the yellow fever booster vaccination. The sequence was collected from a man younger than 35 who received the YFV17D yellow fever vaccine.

The CDR3 coding sequence is TGTGCCAGTCAACCCCGGGACGGTAAAAACATTCAGTACTTC. It specifies CASQPRDGKNIQYF. The J gene is TRBJ2-4, the V gene TRBV6-6, with D perhaps matching TRBD1 or TRBD2 (5 bases each). V lost 9 bases, J lost 4 bases, and 16 bases lay in between. The CDR3 runs to 14 residues. CDR1 and CDR2 from the germline V gene are MNHNY and SVGAGI (reference sequence).